This TCR beta chain was recovered during a study of T cells in Graves' hyperthyroidism and ophthalmopathy. This clonotype was seen many times. RNA transcripts served as the template for amplifying TCR beta CDR3 regions. Using the HTBI primer set, a first-round RT-PCR was run on the TCR CDR3. MiXCR was run by TCRdb on the multiplex PCR reads, yielding one entry per CDR3 protein. The sample records around 520,000 distinct CDR3 sequences, approximately 25% being singletons. In germline, CDR1 is LNHDA, CDR2 SQIVND (reference sequence). The CDR3 length is 11 residues. V gave up 9 bases and J gave up 7 bases, with 12 bases separating them.

This clonotype was obtained from a woman aged 25-40 years with Graves' ophthalmopathy. The material sequenced was blood. V is TRBV19 and J is TRBJ1-1, with TRBD1 as a possible D gene (6 bases). CDR3 sequence: CASETGVEAFF. CDR3 sequence (DNA): TGTGCCAGCGAGACAGGAGTTGAAGCTTTCTTT. Variable domain in full (rest from reference TRBV19 and TRBJ1-1): DGGITQSPKYLFRKEGQNVTLSCEQNLNHDAMYWYRQDPGQGLRLIYYSQIVNDFQKGDIAEGYSVSREKKESFPLTVTSAQKNPTAFYLCASETGVEAFFGQGTRLTVV.